The 30 T cell receptor beta chains listed next were all sequenced from one sample in a study of T cell changes during pregnancy in multiple sclerosis. Produced via immunoSEQ multiplex PCR; TCRdb's table is partial and in-frame only. The repertoire has more than 55,000 clones, roughly nine tenths of them found once; the top ten carry approximately 0.4%. This sample comprised CD4+ T cells from peripheral blood mononuclear cells, obtained in the third trimester of pregnancy. All receptors derive from a female donor with multiple sclerosis, enrolled in a pregnancy study.

The rearrangement uses TRBV19 and TRBJ2-3; 10 positions match TRBD2. The CDR3 runs to 18 residues. The V gene end was trimmed by 6 bases and the J gene end by 4 bases; junction bases not matched to a gene: 16. CDR1 LNHDA and CDR2 SQIVND come from the germline V gene (reference sequence). The DNA for the CDR3 is TGTGCCAGTAGCACCTCGGGGCTAGCGGGAGTGTCCCCAGATACGCAGTATTTT. Its translation: CASSTSGLAGVSPDTQYF. The whole variable domain, filled in from reference TRBV19 and TRBJ2-3, reads DGGITQSPKYLFRKEGQNVTLSCEQNLNHDAMYWYRQDPGQGLRLIYYSQIVNDFQKGDIAEGYSVSREKKESFPLTVTSAQKNPTAFYLCASSTSGLAGVSPDTQYFGPGTRLTVL.

CDR3 amino acids: CASSSSGEYGYTF. CDR3 nucleotides: TGTGCCAGCAGCTCAAGCGGGGAGTATGGCTACACCTTC. The chain carries TRBV7-9 and TRBJ1-2; unclear D gene. The CDR3 length is 13 residues. V was shortened by 4 bases and J by 5 bases, with 11 bases between the two germline ends. Germline-derived CDR1 and CDR2 are SEHNR and FQNEAQ (reference sequence).

This clone was seen only a few times. The chain links TRBV10-2 to TRBJ2-1, with 11 bases fitting TRBD2. The CDR3 runs 14 residues. Trimming removed 9 bases from V and 7 bases from J; junction bases left unmatched: 8. Germline V lookup: CDR1 WSHSY, CDR2 SAAADI. This CDR3 reads CASSSGTSGNEQFF. In DNA form, the CDR3 reads TGCGCCAGTTCTTCCGGGACTAGCGGTAATGAGCAGTTCTTC.

This sequence joins TRBV5-1 and TRBJ2-3, with 7 positions matching TRBD1. There are 14 residues in the CDR3. With V trimmed by 0 bases and J by 5 bases, 3 bases remained unmatched. CDR1 and CDR2 (germline): SGHRS, YFSETQ. CDR3 DNA sequence: TGCGCCAGCAGCTTGGATACAGGGGAAGATACGCAGTATTTT. Translation: CASSLDTGEDTQYF.

The chain joins TRBV7-9 to TRBJ2-1, with 10 bases matching TRBD2. This CDR3 spans 15 amino acids. V shed 7 bases and J 7 bases; nucleotides not matched to a gene: 10. Germline V gene sequence: CDR1 SEHNR, CDR2 FQNEAQ (reference sequence). The CDR3, as DNA: TGTGCCAGCAACTTCAGACTAGCGGGTGATAATGAGCAGTTCTTC. It yields the protein CASNFRLAGDNEQFF.

The J gene is TRBJ1-3, the V gene TRBV27; D uncertain. Per germline, CDR1 MNHEY and CDR2 SMNVEV (reference sequence). V gave up 3 bases and J gave up 0 bases, with 9 bases separating them. This CDR3 has 15 amino acids. The CDR3 loop reads CASSLRQYSGNTIYF. In DNA form, the CDR3 reads TGTGCCAGCAGTTTGAGGCAGTACTCTGGAAACACCATATATTTT.

This rearrangement joins TRBV20-1 to TRBJ1-1; D is ambiguous. Trimming shortened V by 5 bases and J by 8 bases, and 12 bases separated the two germline ends. The CDR3 contains 11 residues. The germline CDR1 and CDR2 sequences are DFQATT and SNEGSKA (reference sequence). This CDR3 reads CSALHQREAFF. The CDR3 DNA reads as TGCAGTGCTTTGCATCAGCGGGAAGCTTTCTTT.

The chain couples TRBV7-3 to TRBJ2-6; tentative D call: TRBD2 (5 bases). CDR3 length equals 16 residues. CDR1 is SGHTA, CDR2 FQGTGA, per germline. Trimming removed 4 bases from V and 4 bases from J, with 14 bases in between. The CDR3 coding sequence is TGTGCCAGCAGCTCCACGCGGGCTTCAGGGGCCAACGTCCTGACTTTC. As protein: CASSSTRASGANVLTF.

The V call is TRBV19, the J call TRBJ1-3, with D possibly being TRBD1 (5 bases). Germline V gives CDR1 LNHDA, CDR2 SQIVND (reference sequence). This CDR3 is built from 12 residues. V lost 9 bases and J 4 bases, leaving 10 bases between the germline ends. The CDR3: CASQGLGNTIYF. The CDR3, as DNA: TGTGCCAGCCAGGGATTAGGAAACACCATATATTTT.

The V gene is TRBV11-2, the J gene TRBJ2-7, with a tentative D call TRBD1 (5 bases). CDR1 SGHAT and CDR2 FQNNGV come from the germline V gene. Between the trimmed V and J ends, which lost 2 bases and 5 bases, there was a span of 19 bases. This CDR3 is 16 amino acids long. Here the CDR3 DNA reads TGTGCCAGCAGCTTACCCTCCTCGTTCCCCAGGGACGAGCAGTACTTC. It specifies CASSLPSSFPRDEQYF.

The rearrangement links TRBV7-2 to TRBJ1-5; D is undetermined. This CDR3 region has 15 residues. Germline V gene sequence: CDR1 SGHTA, CDR2 FQGNSA. V was pared by 2 bases and J by 5 bases, with 13 bases between. CDR3 bases: TGTGCCAGCAGCTTAATTGCTTACGGGGATCAGCCCCAGCATTTT. This encodes CASSLIAYGDQPQHF.

The chain links TRBV5-1 to TRBJ1-5; D remains unclear. Germline lookup yields CDR1 SGHRS and CDR2 YFSETQ. V was clipped by 0 bases and J by 2 bases, with 6 bases between them. There are 14 residues in the CDR3. For the CDR3, the DNA is TGCGCCAGCAGCTTGGCCGGAGGCAATCAGCCCCAGCATTTT. The encoded protein is CASSLAGGNQPQHF.

The V and J genes are TRBV7-2 and TRBJ2-7; 8 nucleotides line up with TRBD1. The CDR3 contains 14 residues. Trimming at V came to 5 bases and at J to 2 bases, leaving 5 bases not matched to a gene. Germline V gene data show CDR1 as SGHTA and CDR2 as FQGNSA. DNA of the CDR3: TGTGCCAGCAGCCAACAGGGGGGTCCCTACGAGCAGTACTTC. Its translation is CASSQQGGPYEQYF.

The chain combines TRBV5-1 with TRBJ2-3; TRBD1 matches at 7 bases. Germline-derived CDR1 and CDR2 are SGHRS and YFSETQ. The CDR3 covers 16 residues. V lost 3 bases to trimming and J lost 3 bases; unmatched junction nucleotides: 10. DNA of the CDR3: TGCGCCAGCAGCTCCTTGAAGGGGGCAAGTACAGATACGCAGTATTTT. Encoded protein: CASSSLKGASTDTQYF.

The chain employs TRBV19 and TRBJ2-7, with 9 bases matching TRBD2. V lost 3 bases, J lost 2 bases, and 5 bases stayed unmatched. The V gene's germline CDR1 is LNHDA and CDR2 SQIVND (reference sequence). The CDR3 is made up of 15 amino acids. The CDR3 loop reads CASSMASGATYEQYF. The CDR3, as DNA: TGTGCCAGTAGTATGGCTAGCGGGGCAACCTACGAGCAGTACTTC. The full variable domain, in which reference TRBV19 and TRBJ2-7 provide the parts outside the CDR3, is DGGITQSPKYLFRKEGQNVTLSCEQNLNHDAMYWYRQDPGQGLRLIYYSQIVNDFQKGDIAEGYSVSREKKESFPLTVTSAQKNPTAFYLCASSMASGATYEQYFGPGTRLTVT.

The chain recombines TRBV7-2 with TRBJ2-7; D perhaps matches TRBD1 (5 bases). Germline V gene lookup returns CDR1 SGHTA and CDR2 FQGNSA. The CDR3 loop spans 14 amino acids. V shed 5 bases and J shed 0 bases, with 11 bases lying between them. The CDR3 spells CASSPDGHSYEQYF. The CDR3 region has the DNA TGTGCCAGCAGCCCGGACGGACACTCCTACGAGCAGTACTTC.

The gene calls are TRBV4-2 and TRBJ1-1, with 8 bases lining up with TRBD1. From germline, CDR1 is LGHNA and CDR2 YNFKEQ. The trim removed 4 bases at V and 3 bases at J, leaving 4 bases unmatched. The CDR3 consists of 14 residues. The CDR3 region is CASSLTGADTEAFF. DNA for the CDR3: TGTGCCAGCAGCCTGACAGGGGCGGACACTGAAGCTTTCTTT.

This clone showed up just once. The chain is built from TRBV11-2 and TRBJ1-2; 8 nucleotides agree with TRBD1. The CDR3 loop spans 14 amino acids. V was clipped by 1 base and J by 4 bases; unmatched bases: 2. Germline values: CDR1 SGHAT, CDR2 FQNNGV. This CDR3 reads CASSLVGTGYGYTF. The CDR3 DNA follows: TGTGCCAGCAGCTTAGTTGGGACAGGCTATGGCTACACCTTC.

The gene calls are TRBV5-8 and TRBJ2-2; D is uncertain. The CDR3 has 18 residues. V was clipped by 3 bases and J by 1 base, with 19 bases between them. Germline assignment: CDR1 SGHTS and CDR2 YDEGEE. The CDR3 nucleotides read TGTGCCAGCAGCTCTGAGGTCGCCAGCTTTTTGAACACCGGGGAGCTGTTTTTT. It encodes CASSSEVASFLNTGELFF.

This clone was counted a single time. The chain combines TRBV6-4 with TRBJ2-2; D is uncertain. V was clipped by 5 bases and J by 2 bases, with 6 bases between them. The germline CDR1 and CDR2 sequences are MRHNA and SNTAGT. The CDR3 is 13 amino acids. The CDR3 sequence: CASSPENTGELFF. In DNA form, the CDR3 reads TGTGCCAGCAGTCCAGAAAACACCGGGGAGCTGTTTTTT.

The chain carries TRBV7-6 and TRBJ1-3, with D tentatively TRBD1 (5 bases). This CDR3 comprises 17 residues. Germline V gene data show CDR1 as SGHVS and CDR2 as FNYEAQ. V dropped 1 base and J dropped 4 bases, with 17 bases sitting between them. CDR3 amino acids: CASSLESHRSAGNTIYF. The DNA for the CDR3 is TGTGCCAGCAGCTTAGAGAGCCACAGGTCCGCCGGAAACACCATATATTTT.

The chain combines TRBV19 with TRBJ1-5, with TRBD1 identical over 7 bases. Losses at the gene ends were 4 bases for V and 7 bases for J; bases not matched to a gene: 16. CDR1 and CDR2 from the germline V gene are LNHDA and SQIVND (reference sequence). CDR3 length: 17 residues. The CDR3 here is CASSRTEGTVFNQPQHF. The CDR3 nucleotides read TGTGCCAGTAGTAGGACGGAAGGGACAGTCTTTAACCAGCCCCAGCATTTT.

The rearrangement uses TRBV7-6 and TRBJ1-2; TRBD1 aligns across 8 bases. The CDR3 consists of 15 residues. The germline V gene encodes CDR1 SGHVS and CDR2 FNYEAQ. Germline trimming cut 5 bases from V and 5 bases from J; bases unmatched to any gene: 10. This CDR3 reads CASSRNRGDGYGYTF. CDR3 coding DNA: TGTGCCAGCAGCCGTAACAGGGGGGACGGGTATGGCTACACCTTC.

CDR3 region: CASSEAGPNQETQYF. DNA of the CDR3: TGTGCCAGCAGTGAAGCGGGACCGAACCAAGAGACCCAGTACTTC. This chain links TRBV25-1 with TRBJ2-5; TRBD2 might be the D (6 bases). The CDR3 sequence is 15 residues long. Deletions cut 2 bases from V and 0 bases from J, with 10 bases between. From germline, CDR1 is MGHDK and CDR2 SYGVNS.

The chain joins TRBV11-2 to TRBJ2-7; 7 nucleotides align to TRBD2. Trimming took 4 bases from V and 5 from J; bases not matched to a gene: 14. CDR1 is SGHAT, CDR2 FQNNGV, per germline. CDR3 length equals 16 residues. CDR3 amino acids: CASSSVAAGVDHEQYF. In DNA form, the CDR3 reads TGTGCCAGCAGCTCCGTGGCGGCGGGGGTAGACCACGAGCAGTACTTC.

The chain couples TRBV6-6 to TRBJ2-7; 8 nucleotides line up with TRBD2. The CDR3 is 16 amino acids. Germline V gives CDR1 MNHNY, CDR2 SVGAGI (reference sequence). The junction had 16 bases not matched to a gene; V was cut back by 5 bases and J by 7 bases. The DNA of the CDR3 is TGTGCCAGCAGTCGAATGGGAACGGGAGGGCCCGGAGAGCAGTACTTC. Translation gives CASSRMGTGGPGEQYF.

The J gene is TRBJ2-1, the V gene TRBV11-2; 8 bases align to TRBD2. The germline V gene encodes CDR1 SGHAT and CDR2 FQNNGV. The length of the CDR3 is 17 residues. The V gene end was trimmed by 4 bases and the J gene end by 6 bases; junction bases not matched to a gene: 14. As DNA, the CDR3 is TGTGCCAGCAGCTCGATTAGGAGAGCGGGAGTACGCAATGAGCAGTTCTTC. Protein sequence: CASSSIRRAGVRNEQFF.

CDR3 nucleotide sequence: TGTGCCTGGAGTGTACGTCGGACTAGCGGGGTCCTCGATGAGCAGTTCTTC. Translation: CAWSVRRTSGVLDEQFF. V usage is TRBV30 and J usage is TRBJ2-1; 12 nucleotides match TRBD2. The CDR3 covers 17 residues. CDR1 GTSNPN and CDR2 SVGIG come from the germline V gene (reference sequence). Trimming at V came to 0 bases and at J to 8 bases, leaving 11 bases not matched to a gene. The full variable domain, with the rest looked up from reference TRBV30 and TRBJ2-1, is SQTIHQWPATLVQPVGSPLSLECTVEGTSNPNLYWYRQAAGRGLQLLFYSVGIGQISSEVPQNLSASRPQDRQFILSSKKLLLSDSGFYLCAWSVRRTSGVLDEQFFGPGTRLTVL.

This chain connects TRBV2 to TRBJ1-5; the match to TRBD1 covers 10 bases. V was pared by 6 bases and J by 5 bases, with 7 bases of the junction left unmatched. The CDR3 loop spans 15 amino acids. Germline V gene data show CDR1 as SNHLY and CDR2 as FYNNEI. The CDR3, as DNA: TGTGCCAGCAGCTACATGGACAGGGGGGATCAGCCCCAGCATTTT. This sequence encodes CASSYMDRGDQPQHF.

This clone was counted a single time. V and J are TRBV4-1 and TRBJ2-4, with D perhaps matching TRBD1 (6 bases). The V gene lost 3 bases and the J gene lost 0 bases, with 15 bases spanning the gap. This CDR3 has 17 amino acids. The germline CDR1 and CDR2 sequences are MGHRA and YSYEKL. The CDR3 bases are TGCGCCAGCAGCCAGTCAGGGGCTGAACTAGCCAAAAACATTCAGTACTTC. Its translation is CASSQSGAELAKNIQYF.